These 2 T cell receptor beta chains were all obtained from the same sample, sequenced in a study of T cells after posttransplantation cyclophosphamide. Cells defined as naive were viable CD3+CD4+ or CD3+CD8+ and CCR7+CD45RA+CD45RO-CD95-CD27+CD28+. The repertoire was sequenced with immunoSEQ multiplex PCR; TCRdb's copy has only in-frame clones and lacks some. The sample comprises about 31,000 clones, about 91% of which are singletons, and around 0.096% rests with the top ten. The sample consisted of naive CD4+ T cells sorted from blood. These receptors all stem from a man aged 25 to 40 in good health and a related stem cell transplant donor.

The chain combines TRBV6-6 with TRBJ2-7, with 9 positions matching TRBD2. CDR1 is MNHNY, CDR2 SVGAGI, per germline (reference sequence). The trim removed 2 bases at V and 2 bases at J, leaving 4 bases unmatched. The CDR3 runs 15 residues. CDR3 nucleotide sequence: TGTGCCAGCAGTTACCAAGCGGGGGGTCCCTACGAGCAGTACTTC. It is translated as CASSYQAGGPYEQYF.

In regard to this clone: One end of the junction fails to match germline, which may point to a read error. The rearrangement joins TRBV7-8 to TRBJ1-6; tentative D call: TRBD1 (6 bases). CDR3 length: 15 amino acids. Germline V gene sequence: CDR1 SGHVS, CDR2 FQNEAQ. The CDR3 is CASTLRDGGHSPLHF. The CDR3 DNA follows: TGTGCCAGCACCTTACGAGACGGGGGGCACTCACCCCTCCACTTT.